Below, 32 T cell receptor beta chains from the same sample are listed, as sequenced in a study of blood T cell repertoires in COVID-19. Clones were sequenced by immunoSEQ multiplex PCR, and TCRdb holds only the in-frame ones, with some missing. The table has fewer than 250,000 clones, approximately 83% seen once; the top ten hold 3.8%. Sequencing used PBMCs or T cells enriched from blood (not recorded which). The receptors originated from a woman in her thirties or forties with acute COVID-19.

The gene calls are TRBV28 and TRBJ1-6; D is perhaps TRBD1 (5 bases). V dropped 4 bases and J dropped 9 bases, with 16 bases sitting between them. Looked up from germline, CDR1 is MDHEN and CDR2 is SYDVKM. The CDR3 has 15 residues. CDR3 in DNA: TGTGCCAGCAGTTATGGATCAGGGAAAGGTTCACCCCTCCACTTT. This gives the protein CASSYGSGKGSPLHF.

The chain combines TRBV10-3 with TRBJ1-3; possible D gene TRBD1, 5 bases. The CDR3 has 12 residues. Trimming left V 9 bases short and J 0 bases short, with 6 bases between. The germline gives CDR1 ENHRY, CDR2 SYGVKD. CDR3 bases: TGTGCCATAGGGGACTCTGGAAACACCATATATTTT. It encodes CAIGDSGNTIYF.

This rearrangement joins TRBV4-2 to TRBJ1-2; 11 bases are shared with TRBD1. This CDR3 region has 18 residues. Germline V gives CDR1 LGHNA, CDR2 YNFKEQ. Trimming cost V 3 bases and J 3 bases; bases outside gene matches: 12. CDR3 coding DNA: TGTGCCAGCAGCCAGTTCCTTACTCCGGGACAGGGGGACTATGGCTACACCTTC. Its translation is CASSQFLTPGQGDYGYTF.

The V and J genes are TRBV10-2 and TRBJ2-4; unclear D gene. The length of the CDR3 is 15 residues. From germline, CDR1 is WSHSY and CDR2 SAAADI. V lost 3 bases, J lost 1 base, and 10 bases lay in between. CDR3 sequence (DNA): TGCGCCAGCAGTGAACAGAGTGGGGCCAAAAACATTCAGTACTTC. The encoded protein is CASSEQSGAKNIQYF.

This chain uses TRBV18 with TRBJ2-7; the match to TRBD2 covers 8 bases. The trim removed 4 bases at V and 6 bases at J, leaving 8 bases unmatched. In germline, CDR1 is KGHSH, CDR2 LQKENI. The CDR3 contains 14 residues. The CDR3 is CASSRGGGPGEQYF. In DNA form, the CDR3 reads TGTGCCAGCTCACGGGGCGGGGGGCCTGGCGAGCAGTACTTC.

V and J are TRBV3-1 (or the pseudogene TRBV3-2) and TRBJ2-4; 10 nucleotides line up with TRBD1. Germline V lookup: CDR1 LGHDT, CDR2 YNNKEL (reference sequence). This CDR3 has 15 amino acids. V lost 2 bases, J lost 7 bases, and 5 bases stayed unmatched. CDR3 sequence (DNA): TGTGCCAGCAGCCAAATGGACAGGGGGGGGAACATTCAGTACTTC. It codes for CASSQMDRGGNIQYF.

This clone was counted only a few times. The J gene is TRBJ2-7, the V gene TRBV7-2; 13 nucleotides line up with TRBD2. J gave up 6 bases and V 3 bases, and 8 bases lay outside the gene matches. Germline loops: CDR1 SGHTA, CDR2 FQGNSA. CDR3 length: 16 residues. The CDR3 bases are TGTGCCAGCAGCTTGTCACTAGCGGGAGGGCAAAGCGAGCAGTACTTC. Its protein is CASSLSLAGGQSEQYF.

The chain carries TRBV9 and TRBJ1-3, with unresolved D. Germline V gene data show CDR1 as SGDLS and CDR2 as YYNGEE. There are 17 residues in the CDR3. The V and J ends lost 2 bases and 0 bases respectively, with 15 bases between them. The CDR3 spells CASSVSKDWSSGNTIYF. The DNA of the CDR3 is TGTGCCAGCAGCGTCTCCAAGGACTGGAGCTCTGGAAACACCATATATTTT.

This chain connects TRBV6-5 to TRBJ2-1; 7 bases align to TRBD1. The junction had 4 bases not matched to a gene; V was cut back by 6 bases and J by 5 bases. CDR3 length: 13 amino acids. Germline V CDR1 and CDR2: MNHEY, SVGAGI. The CDR3 sequence: CASRKTGNNEQFF. The CDR3 nucleotides are TGTGCCAGCAGAAAGACAGGGAACAATGAGCAGTTCTTC.

The chain combines TRBV11-2 with TRBJ2-7; unclear D gene. The CDR3 runs to 15 residues. Germline loops: CDR1 SGHAT, CDR2 FQNNGV. The V gene lost 0 bases and the J gene lost 7 bases, with 16 bases spanning the gap. CDR3 in DNA: TGTGCCAGCAGCTTAGATGGCGGAGTGTACACGGAGCAGTACTTC. Translating it yields CASSLDGGVYTEQYF.

The chain is built from TRBV19 and TRBJ2-1; TRBD2 might be the D (6 bases). Deletions cut 3 bases from V and 8 bases from J, with 17 bases between. The length of the CDR3 is 15 residues. The germline V gene has CDR1 LNHDA and CDR2 SQIVND (reference sequence). The CDR3 loop is CASSMGSGSTYEQFF. Written as DNA, the CDR3 is TGTGCCAGTAGTATGGGTAGCGGATCGACATATGAGCAGTTCTTC.

This chain uses TRBV7-2 with TRBJ1-1; TRBD1 might be the D (5 bases). V was shortened by 1 base and J by 1 base, with 13 bases between the two germline ends. Looked up from germline, CDR1 is SGHTA and CDR2 is FQGNSA. The CDR3 contains 16 residues. The CDR3, as DNA: TGTGCCAGCAGCTTAGTTTGGGGCACTGGGAACACTGAAGCTTTCTTT. This gives the protein CASSLVWGTGNTEAFF.

This clone was counted a single time. This chain uses TRBV10-1 with TRBJ1-2; unclear D gene. The CDR3 covers 12 residues. The V end lost 9 bases, the J end lost 4 bases, and 12 bases lay between the germline ends. Germline V CDR1 and CDR2: WNHNN, SYGVQD (reference sequence). CDR3 protein: CARPNSPYGYTF. The CDR3 DNA sequence: TGCGCCAGACCAAATAGTCCCTATGGCTACACCTTC.

The J gene is TRBJ2-7, the V gene TRBV5-4; 7 nucleotides line up with TRBD2. Per the germline V gene, CDR1 is SGHNT and CDR2 is YYREEE (reference sequence). This CDR3 region has 17 residues. V shed 0 bases and J 2 bases; nucleotides not matched to a gene: 11. The CDR3 coding sequence is TGTGCCAGCAGCTTGGTGGAGCGGGAAGGACCCGCCTACGAGCAGTACTTC. Protein sequence: CASSLVEREGPAYEQYF.

The chain couples TRBV5-1 to TRBJ2-7; 7 nucleotides line up with TRBD1. Germline lookup yields CDR1 SGHRS and CDR2 YFSETQ. V shed 3 bases, J shed 4 bases, and the junction held 7 bases outside the gene matches. This CDR3 spans 14 amino acids. Here the CDR3 DNA reads TGCGCCAGCAGCTACGGACAGGCTACGTACGAGCAGTACTTC. Translation: CASSYGQATYEQYF.

The CDR3 loop reads CASSEGTSGYNEQFF. Here the CDR3 DNA reads TGCGCCAGCAGTGAGGGGACTAGCGGTTACAATGAGCAGTTCTTC. The chain employs TRBV10-2 and TRBJ2-1; 11 positions match TRBD2. Germline V lookup: CDR1 WSHSY, CDR2 SAAADI. J lost 4 bases, V lost 2 bases, and 1 base had no gene match. The CDR3 consists of 15 residues.

This chain links TRBV2 with TRBJ2-1, with D unclear. Germline V CDR1 and CDR2: SNHLY, FYNNEI. The CDR3 contains 14 residues. V was cut by 7 bases and J by 9 bases, with 19 bases left in between. CDR3 coding DNA: TGTGCCAGCAAAGTCAGAGATCTAGTGGGTGAGCAGTTCTTC. Translation: CASKVRDLVGEQFF.

Here the CDR3 DNA reads TGTGCCAGCAGTTCGGGCACTAGCGGCACCTACAATGAGCAGTTCTTC. This sequence encodes CASSSGTSGTYNEQFF. This chain connects TRBV27 to TRBJ2-1, with TRBD2 matching 8 bases. Germline-derived CDR1 and CDR2 are MNHEY and SMNVEV (reference sequence). The CDR3 loop spans 16 amino acids. Trimming cost V 4 bases and J 2 bases; bases outside gene matches: 7.

This rearrangement joins TRBV6-5 to TRBJ1-3; D is undetermined. In germline, CDR1 is MNHEY, CDR2 SVGAGI. The CDR3 runs to 12 residues. With 7 bases removed from V and 4 bases from J, the gap between germline ends came to 8 bases. CDR3 in DNA: TGTGCCAGCAACCAGAGGGGAAACACCATATATTTT. Its translation: CASNQRGNTIYF.

The genes are TRBV7-9 and TRBJ1-5; TRBD1 matches 7 bases. The CDR3 extends over 16 amino acids. V dropped 3 bases and J dropped 0; count of bases not matched to a gene: 5. The germline CDR1 and CDR2 sequences are SEHNR and FQNEAQ (reference sequence). The CDR3 DNA sequence: TGTGCCAGCAGCTTGGACAGGTCCTATAGCAATCAGCCCCAGCATTTT. It is translated as CASSLDRSYSNQPQHF.

The CDR3 DNA follows: TGTGCCAGCACCCCACATCAGGGGGCGAATCAGCCCCAGCATTTT. This gives the protein CASTPHQGANQPQHF. V is TRBV6-5 and J is TRBJ1-5; TRBD1 agrees at 8 bases. The V and J ends lost 7 bases and 4 bases, in that order; junction bases with no gene match: 9. CDR1 is MNHEY, CDR2 SVGAGI, per germline. The CDR3 loop spans 15 amino acids.

V and J are TRBV5-1 and TRBJ2-3; no clear D gene. Germline loops: CDR1 SGHRS, CDR2 YFSETQ. The CDR3 length is 16 residues. Trimming shortened V by 0 bases and J by 1 base, and 12 bases separated the two germline ends. The CDR3 nucleotides read TGCGCCAGCAGCTTGGAACCGATTGGAGGCACAGATACGCAGTATTTT. Its translation is CASSLEPIGGTDTQYF. The full variable domain, with the rest looked up from reference TRBV5-1 and TRBJ2-3, is KAGVTQTPRYLIKTRGQQVTLSCSPISGHRSVSWYQQTPGQGLQFLFEYFSETQRNKGNFPGRFSGRQFSNSRSEMNVSTLELGDSALYLCASSLEPIGGTDTQYFGPGTRLTVL.

CDR3 in amino acids: CATSDPLLATGELFF. As DNA, the CDR3 is TGTGCCACCAGTGATCCGCTACTAGCAACCGGGGAGCTGTTTTTT. The chain uses TRBV24-1 and TRBJ2-2, with a tentative D call TRBD2 (6 bases). The length of the CDR3 is 15 residues. CDR1 KGHDR and CDR2 SFDVKD come from the germline V gene. V lost 3 bases and J lost 5, with 12 bases in between.

The chain uses TRBV10-1 and TRBJ2-1, with a possible D match to TRBD2 (6 bases). The CDR3 totals 15 residues. Germline CDR1 WNHNN, CDR2 SYGVQD (reference sequence). Trimming cost V 4 bases and J 8 bases, with 18 bases left between them. The CDR3 nucleotides are TGCGCCAGCAGTGTCGGCGGGATCTCAACCCATGAGCAGTTCTTC. It encodes CASSVGGISTHEQFF.

This clone has only a few counts. The rearrangement joins TRBV2 to TRBJ1-5; weak D call: TRBD1 (5 bases). Trimming removed 4 bases from V and 4 bases from J, with 14 bases in between. Per germline, CDR1 SNHLY and CDR2 FYNNEI. The length of the CDR3 is 15 residues. The CDR3 sequence: CASSVMPRGNQPQHF. The CDR3 nucleotides read TGTGCCAGCAGTGTAATGCCCCGGGGGAATCAGCCCCAGCATTTT.

The rearrangement joins TRBV7-2 to TRBJ2-3; 12 positions agree with TRBD2. The germline V gene has CDR1 SGHTA and CDR2 FQGNSA. V shed 4 bases and J 6 bases; nucleotides not matched to a gene: 8. The CDR3 extends over 16 amino acids. DNA for the CDR3: TGTGCCAGCAGCTCGCACCCTAGCGGGGGGGGCGATACGCAGTATTTT. Protein: CASSSHPSGGGDTQYF.

This chain's CDR3 is CASSFDRGLAGANVLTF. The DNA of the CDR3 is TGTGCCAGCAGTTTTGACAGGGGGCTGGCCGGGGCCAACGTCCTGACTTTC. The V call is TRBV27, the J call TRBJ2-6; 10 bases align to TRBD1. V lost 3 bases, J lost 4 bases, and 6 bases stayed unmatched. Germline V CDR1 and CDR2: MNHEY, SMNVEV (reference sequence). The CDR3 is made up of 17 amino acids.

The chain joins TRBV3-1 (or the pseudogene TRBV3-2) to TRBJ2-5; 11 bases map to TRBD2. The V and J ends lost 8 bases and 1 base, in that order; junction bases with no gene match: 12. CDR1 is LGHDT and CDR2 is YNNKEL in the germline V gene (reference sequence). This CDR3 comprises 17 residues. The CDR3 here is CASGPGLAVRLQETQYF. In nucleotides, the CDR3 is TGTGCCAGCGGACCGGGACTAGCGGTTAGGCTCCAAGAGACCCAGTACTTC.

The genes are TRBV18 and TRBJ2-5; D is possibly TRBD2 (5 bases). Trimming pared 1 base from V and 5 bases from J, leaving 8 bases between. The CDR3 has 13 amino acids. Germline CDR1 and CDR2: KGHSH and LQKENI. The CDR3 DNA reads TGTGCCAGCTCACCACTCGGGGATGAGACCCAGTACTTC. It is translated as CASSPLGDETQYF.

This clone was recorded once. The J gene is TRBJ2-4, the V gene TRBV5-6, with no clear D. CDR1 is SGHDT and CDR2 is YYEEEE in the germline V gene. V lost 4 bases and J 0 bases, leaving 5 bases between the germline ends. CDR3 length: 13 residues. CDR3 loop: CASSQIAKNIQYF. Written as DNA, the CDR3 is TGTGCCAGCAGCCAGATAGCCAAAAACATTCAGTACTTC.

The V and J genes are TRBV7-2 and TRBJ1-6; 7 bases are a match to TRBD1. J gave up 0 bases and V 3 bases, and 2 bases lay outside the gene matches. Germline loops: CDR1 SGHTA, CDR2 FQGNSA. The CDR3 runs to 16 residues. The CDR3 reads CASSFRDSSYNSPLHF. The DNA for the CDR3 is TGTGCCAGCAGCTTCCGGGACAGCTCCTATAATTCACCCCTCCACTTT.

The chain employs TRBV20-1 and TRBJ2-1; D uncertain. The germline CDR1 and CDR2 sequences are DFQATT and SNEGSKA (reference sequence). V was shortened by 3 bases and J by 8 bases, with 5 bases between the two germline ends. CDR3 size: 10 residues. CDR3 sequence (DNA): TGCAGTGCTAGCTCCCATGAGCAGTTCTTC. Protein product: CSASSHEQFF.